This is a list of T cell receptor beta chains from one sample in a study of blood T cell repertoires in COVID-19. Data came from immunoSEQ multiplex PCR; TCRdb stores just in-frame clones and leaves some out. The table shows some 300,000 clones, with 88% occurring only once. Sequenced input: PBMCs or T cells enriched from blood (not recorded which). The receptors originated from a woman aged 55-70 years in a cohort exposed to, infected with or recovered from COVID-19 (not recorded which). Both conserved end residues are part of each CDR3. The order of the fields is V gene, D gene, clone size, J gene, CDR3 DNA, CDR3 protein. The D gene is left open where the match is weak. Clone size is given for some rows only: seen once, a few or many times, or a class if the clone is expanded.

V gene: TRBV28; D gene: NA; clone size: once; J gene: TRBJ1-6; CDR3 DNA: TGTGGGACAGAGGGACCTTATAATTCACCCCTCCACTTT; CDR3 protein: CGTEGPYNSPLHF
V gene: TRBV7-2; D gene: TRBD1; clone size: NA; J gene: TRBJ2-3; CDR3 DNA: TGTGCCAGCAGCTTAGCACAGGGGAGTAATACGCAGTATTTT; CDR3 protein: CASSLAQGSNTQYF
V gene: TRBV19; D gene: TRBD1; clone size: NA; J gene: TRBJ1-1; CDR3 DNA: TGTGCCAGTAGTATAGGGGGGACAGGCCAGAGGGACACTGAAGCTTTCTTT; CDR3 protein: CASSIGGTGQRDTEAFF
V gene: TRBV10-2; D gene: TRBD2; clone size: NA; J gene: TRBJ2-7; CDR3 DNA: TGCGCCAGCTCCCTAGCGGGGTACGAGCAGTACTTC; CDR3 protein: CASSLAGYEQYF
V gene: TRBV7-2; D gene: NA; clone size: few; J gene: TRBJ1-1; CDR3 DNA: TGTGCCAGCAGCCGCAACGGGGGGGGCGAAGCTTTCTTT; CDR3 protein: CASSRNGGGEAFF
V gene: TRBV24-1; D gene: TRBD1; clone size: NA; J gene: TRBJ2-2; CDR3 DNA: TGTGCCACCAGCGGACAGGGACAATCGAACACCGGGGAGCTGTTTTTT; CDR3 protein: CATSGQGQSNTGELFF
V gene: TRBV29-1; D gene: TRBD1; clone size: once; J gene: TRBJ1-1; CDR3 DNA: TGCAGCACCGGACAGGGGGGAACGACTGAAGCTTTCTTT; CDR3 protein: CSTGQGGTTEAFF
V gene: TRBV18; D gene: NA; clone size: NA; J gene: TRBJ2-7; CDR3 DNA: TGTGCCAGCTCACCGATCAGGGCTTACGAGCAGTACTTC; CDR3 protein: CASSPIRAYEQYF
V gene: TRBV11-2; D gene: TRBD2; clone size: few; J gene: TRBJ2-1; CDR3 DNA: TGTGCCAGCAACTACCTACTAGCGGGAGGCAAGAATGAGCAGTTCTTC; CDR3 protein: CASNYLLAGGKNEQFF
V gene: TRBV5-1; D gene: TRBD1; clone size: NA; J gene: TRBJ2-7; CDR3 DNA: TGCGCCAGCAGCCTTACAGGGGTCGAGCAGTACTTC; CDR3 protein: CASSLTGVEQYF
V gene: TRBV12-2; D gene: NA; clone size: NA; J gene: TRBJ2-6; CDR3 DNA: TGTGCAAGTCGCTTAGCGAAGACTAGCGGGAGGGGAGCAGGGGCCAACGTCCTGACTTTC; CDR3 protein: CASRLAKTSGRGAGANVLTF
V gene: TRBV10-1; D gene: TRBD2; clone size: NA; J gene: TRBJ2-2; CDR3 DNA: TGCGCCAGCAGTGAGTTCGGGAGGGGTACCGGGGAGCTGTTTTTT; CDR3 protein: CASSEFGRGTGELFF
V gene: TRBV15; D gene: NA; clone size: NA; J gene: TRBJ2-7; CDR3 DNA: TGTGCCACCAGCAGAGAAGCGACGGGATTCTCCTACGAGCAGTACTTC; CDR3 protein: CATSREATGFSYEQYF
V gene: TRBV24-1; D gene: TRBD2; clone size: NA; J gene: TRBJ2-1; CDR3 DNA: TGTGCCACCAGTGACCTTAAGCGGGGGGGTTCTAACAATGAGCAGTTCTTC; CDR3 protein: CATSDLKRGGSNNEQFF
V gene: TRBV9; D gene: NA; clone size: once; J gene: TRBJ1-2; CDR3 DNA: TGTGCCAGCAGCACGTCGACAGCCAACTATGGCTACACCTTC; CDR3 protein: CASSTSTANYGYTF
V gene: TRBV28; D gene: TRBD1; clone size: NA; J gene: TRBJ1-1; CDR3 DNA: TGTGCCAGCAGTATTCAGGGGGGAAGCACTGAAGCTTTCTTT; CDR3 protein: CASSIQGGSTEAFF
V gene: TRBV11-2; D gene: TRBD1; clone size: NA; J gene: TRBJ2-5; CDR3 DNA: TGTGCCAGCAGCCCTCGACAGGGGACGGAGACCCAGTACTTC; CDR3 protein: CASSPRQGTETQYF
V gene: TRBV30; D gene: NA; clone size: NA; J gene: TRBJ1-1; CDR3 DNA: TGTGCCTGGATTCATCCGGGACTTTATAACACTGAAGCTTTCTTT; CDR3 protein: CAWIHPGLYNTEAFF
V gene: TRBV7-2; D gene: NA; clone size: NA; J gene: TRBJ2-1; CDR3 DNA: TGTGCCAGCAGCCCCACAAGACTCGGGAATGAGCAGTTCTTC; CDR3 protein: CASSPTRLGNEQFF
V gene: TRBV28; D gene: NA; clone size: once; J gene: TRBJ2-1; CDR3 DNA: TGTGCCAGCAGTTTGACAGGGATGATAGCGGGATCCTACAATGAGCAGTTCTTC; CDR3 protein: CASSLTGMIAGSYNEQFF
V gene: TRBV5-1; D gene: TRBD1; clone size: NA; J gene: TRBJ1-2; CDR3 DNA: TGCGCCAGCAGCTTAGAGACAGGGAACTATGGCTACACCTTC; CDR3 protein: CASSLETGNYGYTF
V gene: TRBV9; D gene: NA; clone size: NA; J gene: TRBJ1-1; CDR3 DNA: TGTGCCAGCAGCGGCCAGGGGATCGGCACTGAAGCTTTCTTT; CDR3 protein: CASSGQGIGTEAFF
V gene: TRBV7-8; D gene: NA; clone size: few; J gene: TRBJ1-3; CDR3 DNA: TGTGCCAGCAGTGATCAGGGGACTGGAAACACCATATATTTT; CDR3 protein: CASSDQGTGNTIYF
V gene: TRBV25-1; D gene: TRBD1; clone size: NA; J gene: TRBJ1-1; CDR3 DNA: TGTGCCAGCGGCAGGGGGACTGAAGCTTTCTTT; CDR3 protein: CASGRGTEAFF
V gene: TRBV28; D gene: TRBD1; clone size: NA; J gene: TRBJ1-2; CDR3 DNA: TGTGCCAGTTACACCCTAAAAACAGGGGACTATGGCTACACCTTC; CDR3 protein: CASYTLKTGDYGYTF
V gene: TRBV29-1; D gene: NA; clone size: NA; J gene: TRBJ1-1; CDR3 DNA: TGCAGCGTTGGAGCAGGCGCCAACACTGAAGCTTTCTTT; CDR3 protein: CSVGAGANTEAFF
V gene: TRBV6-1; D gene: NA; clone size: NA; J gene: TRBJ1-4; CDR3 DNA: TGTGCCAGCAGTGATGGGCGAAGTGAAAAACTGTTTTTT; CDR3 protein: CASSDGRSEKLFF
V gene: TRBV6-5; D gene: TRBD1; clone size: NA; J gene: TRBJ1-1; CDR3 DNA: TGTGCCAGCAGTCCGCCAGGGGGAGGGAACACTGAAGCTTTCTTT; CDR3 protein: CASSPPGGGNTEAFF
V gene: TRBV5-6; D gene: NA; clone size: NA; J gene: TRBJ1-2; CDR3 DNA: TGTGCCAGCAGCTTGGAATTCGGGAGGGGCTATGGCTACACCTTC; CDR3 protein: CASSLEFGRGYGYTF
V gene: TRBV28; D gene: TRBD1; clone size: NA; J gene: TRBJ2-7; CDR3 DNA: TGTGCCAGCAGTTTCGGGACAGGGGGAGCCTACGAGCAGTACTTC; CDR3 protein: CASSFGTGGAYEQYF
V gene: TRBV5-4; D gene: NA; clone size: NA; J gene: TRBJ2-1; CDR3 DNA: TGTGCCAGCAGTGGGGGCGCGAATGAGCAGTTCTTC; CDR3 protein: CASSGGANEQFF
V gene: TRBV28; D gene: TRBD2; clone size: NA; J gene: TRBJ2-1; CDR3 DNA: TGTGCCAGCAGTTTATGGGGGAGGGTTTTTGAGCAGTTCTTC; CDR3 protein: CASSLWGRVFEQFF
V gene: TRBV7-9; D gene: NA; clone size: NA; J gene: TRBJ1-3; CDR3 DNA: TGTGCCAGCAGCTTGGGACTTAGCTCTGGAAACACCATATATTTT; CDR3 protein: CASSLGLSSGNTIYF
V gene: TRBV7-2; D gene: NA; clone size: NA; J gene: TRBJ2-5; CDR3 DNA: TGTGCCAGCAGCTTAGTTTACAGGAAAGAGACCCAGTACTTC; CDR3 protein: CASSLVYRKETQYF
V gene: TRBV20-1; D gene: NA; clone size: NA; J gene: TRBJ1-2; CDR3 DNA: TGCAGTGCTAGTAGGGGGAACATCCATGGCTACACCTTC; CDR3 protein: CSASRGNIHGYTF
V gene: TRBV6-5; D gene: NA; clone size: NA; J gene: TRBJ2-7; CDR3 DNA: TGTGCCAGCAGTTACTCGGGCACGGCTATCTACGAGCAGTACTTC; CDR3 protein: CASSYSGTAIYEQYF
V gene: TRBV7-2; D gene: NA; clone size: few; J gene: TRBJ2-6; CDR3 DNA: TGTGCCAGCAGCTCTAGCGCCTCTGGGGCCAACGTCCTGACTTTC; CDR3 protein: CASSSSASGANVLTF
V gene: TRBV5-4; D gene: TRBD2; clone size: NA; J gene: TRBJ2-1; CDR3 DNA: TGTGCCAGCAGCCCCAGCTTAGCGGGAGGCAAATACAATGAGCAGTTCTTC; CDR3 protein: CASSPSLAGGKYNEQFF
V gene: TRBV30; D gene: NA; clone size: once; J gene: TRBJ1-2; CDR3 DNA: TGTGCCTGGAATTTTGGGGAGTCTACGGGCTACACCTTC; CDR3 protein: CAWNFGESTGYTF
V gene: TRBV24-1; D gene: NA; clone size: NA; J gene: TRBJ1-2; CDR3 DNA: TGTGCCACCAAAGACAGTTATTCTAACTATGGCTACACCTTC; CDR3 protein: CATKDSYSNYGYTF
V gene: TRBV6-1; D gene: TRBD1; clone size: NA; J gene: TRBJ1-5; CDR3 DNA: TGTGCCAGCAGTGAACATAGGGACAGGGACGGCCAGCCCCAGCATTTT; CDR3 protein: CASSEHRDRDGQPQHF
V gene: TRBV6-1; D gene: NA; clone size: NA; J gene: TRBJ2-4; CDR3 DNA: TGTGCCAGCAGTGAAAAAGAGAAAACCATTCAGTACTTC; CDR3 protein: CASSEKEKTIQYF
V gene: TRBV30; D gene: NA; clone size: NA; J gene: TRBJ1-3; CDR3 DNA: TGTGCCTGGACCTACTCTGGAAACACCATATATTTT; CDR3 protein: CAWTYSGNTIYF
V gene: TRBV4-2; D gene: TRBD1; clone size: NA; J gene: TRBJ1-2; CDR3 DNA: TGTGCCAGCAGCCGGACAGGGTCGGGCTATGGCTACACCTTC; CDR3 protein: CASSRTGSGYGYTF
V gene: TRBV9; D gene: TRBD1; clone size: NA; J gene: TRBJ1-4; CDR3 DNA: TGTGCCAGCAGCGCGTGGACAGGGAGGAGAGAAAAACTGTTTTTT; CDR3 protein: CASSAWTGRREKLFF
V gene: TRBV6-5; D gene: NA; clone size: NA; J gene: TRBJ2-7; CDR3 DNA: TGTGCCAGCAGTTACGGCCGGGGTCCCTACGAGCAGTACTTC; CDR3 protein: CASSYGRGPYEQYF
V gene: TRBV28; D gene: NA; clone size: NA; J gene: TRBJ2-1; CDR3 DNA: TGTGCCAGCAGTTTATACCGGGGAGACTACAATGAGCAGTTCTTC; CDR3 protein: CASSLYRGDYNEQFF